This TCR beta chain comes out of a study of cytomegalovirus exposure and HLA in healthy donors. Vbeta (60) and Jbeta (13) primers were used in the PCR. Repertoires were generated with immunoSEQ multiplex PCR, while TCRdb's copy carries only in-frame clones and drops some. Of approximately 210,000 clones listed, roughly 79% are singletons. Germline V gene lookup returns CDR1 SNHLY and CDR2 FYNNEI. The CDR3 has 14 residues. V was clipped by 8 bases and J by 3 bases, with 14 bases between them. Sequencing used PBMCs. The sequence derives from a male donor in good health and CMV-seronegative. The chain is built from TRBV2 and TRBJ2-1; possibly TRBD2 for D (5 bases). The CDR3 sequence is CASGSSGGYNEQFF. The CDR3 bases are TGTGCCAGCGGATCGAGTGGAGGCTACAATGAGCAGTTCTTC.